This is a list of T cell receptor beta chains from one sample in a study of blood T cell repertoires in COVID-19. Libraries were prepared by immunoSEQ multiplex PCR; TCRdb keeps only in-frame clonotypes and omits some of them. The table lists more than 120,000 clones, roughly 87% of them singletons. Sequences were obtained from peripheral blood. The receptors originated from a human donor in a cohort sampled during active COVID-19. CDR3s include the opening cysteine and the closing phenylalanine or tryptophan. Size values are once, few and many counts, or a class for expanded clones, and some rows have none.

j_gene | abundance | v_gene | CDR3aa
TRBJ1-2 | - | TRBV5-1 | CASSSGQGEYGYTF
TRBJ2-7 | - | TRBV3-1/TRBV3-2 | CASSPSLLEQGAREQYF
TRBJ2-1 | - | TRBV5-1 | CASSLGGTGDEQFF
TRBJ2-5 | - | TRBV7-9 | CASSSDGGETQYF
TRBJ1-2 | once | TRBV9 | CASSGTTGINYGYTF
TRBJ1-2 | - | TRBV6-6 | CASSYSAGYTF
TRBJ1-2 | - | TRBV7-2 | CASSSDRRNYGYTF
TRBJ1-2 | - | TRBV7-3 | CASSSRTGDGYTF
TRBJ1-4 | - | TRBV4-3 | CASSQYMGQGGEKLFF
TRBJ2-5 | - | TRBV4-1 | CASSHGTGGRETQYF
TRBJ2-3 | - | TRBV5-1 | CASSPQTGPTDTQYF
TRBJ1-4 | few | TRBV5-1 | CASSLGIRGSSEKLFF
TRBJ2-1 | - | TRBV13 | CASSLVGGKSSYNEQFF
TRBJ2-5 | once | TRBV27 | CASSLHGQETQYF
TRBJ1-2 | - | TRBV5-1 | CASSEEGRDSYGYTF
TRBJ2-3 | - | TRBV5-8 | CASSPPGLFTDTQYF
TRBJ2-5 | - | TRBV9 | CASSPAGRSETQYF